This T cell receptor (beta chain) stems from a study of molecular identifiers for immune sequencing clone quantification (dated by TCRdb to 2017 to 2018). Concerning the study at large: For a replicate experiment, RNA from approximately 20,000 or 100,000 naive CD8 T cells was divided into five aliquots, of which four were sequenced. CD8 T cells were used in a methods study to benchmark molecular-identifier clustering-based TCR repertoire sequencing (MIDCIRS) and TCR RNA copy counting.

This clonotype was observed at least ten times. The antigen this receptor binds is unknown. No clone much larger than this one lies a single base away; base qualities are absent. Libraries of naive CD8 T cells were built from anywhere between roughly 19,000 and 1,000,000 sorted cells, with 10%, 30% or 50% of the purified RNA used. On a BD FACSAria II, naive CD8 T cells were FACS-sorted as CD8+CD4-CCR7+CD45RA+ and collected into RLT Plus buffer. Around 11 TCR copies' worth of Jurkat RNA were spiked into roughly 20,000-1,000,000 naive CD8 T cell samples to test detection sensitivity. CD8 T cells were enriched using RosetteSep CD8+ T Cell Enrichment Cocktail and Ficoll-Paque, and the enriched cells then underwent ACK red cell lysis. Receptor libraries were prepared by PCR. Sequencer: Illumina HiSeq 4000. Bulk TCR libraries were made following a previously described method, with the TCR primers given in Table S5. Purification of total RNA was performed with the Qiagen AllPrep DNA/RNA kit. Before analysis, reads from multiple sequencing runs of one library were combined. For the original study's pipeline: Only reads with exact TCR constant sequence were kept, trimmed to 150 nt, and grouped by their 12-nt molecular barcodes. Reads inside each barcode group were sub-clustered using a 15% Levenshtein threshold, and a quality-weighted consensus sequence was constructed for each RNA molecule. Non-functional sequences were discarded, and so were lower-count sequences lying one edit away from another sequence. Barcode sub-clusters with fewer than 20% of the maximum read count were removed, based on fitting two negative binomial distributions. TCRdb reworked the public reads: Q25 trimming with fastp, MiXCR clone assembly, productive beta chains retained. All rows with the same CDR3 protein become a single entry with the most common DNA and genes. The authors' filters were not applied to this entry. The sample has about 67,000 distinct CDR3 sequences on record, around a sixth of them singletons. The ten most abundant clones make up 1.4% to 1.5% of the sample.

The study at large found these results: Without barcode sub-clustering, chimeric consensus sequences inflated TCR diversity; chimeras reached as high as 47%. Even against a background of about 960,000 naive CD8 T cells, spiked-in Jurkat TCR RNA amounting to a single cell's worth was reported to be detectable. Spiked-in Jurkat TCR RNA (approximately 10 copies' worth), which is not part of the donor repertoire, was contained in the naive libraries. In CMV-specific effector cells, clones with more than 20 RNA copies contained over 99% of molecules, whereas in naive cells such clones contained under 1% of molecules. The sizes of highly expanded clones could end up underestimated when identical TCR molecules share a barcode. Modeling gave around 3.3 recovered TCR RNA copies per cell versus 8 to 10 by digital PCR, implying approximately 30% capture efficiency.

From the germline V gene (reference sequence), CDR1 is SEHNR and CDR2 is FQNEAQ. Including the terminal cysteine and phenylalanine, the CDR3 comprises 15 residues. CDR3 DNA only is kept here, 45 bases in frame from base 1. Ends trimmed: V by 5 bases, J by 6 bases; bases unmatched to a gene: 11. This sequence was found in a human donor in good health. Some libraries in this study had Jurkat cell RNA spiked in. The sequencing input was naive CD8+ T cells from blood, with Jurkat cell RNA spiked in. The cell subset or site label, as the study defines it: FACS-sorted CD8+CD4-CCR7+CD45RA+ naive T cells. This receptor chain uses TRBV7-9 and TRBJ2-3; 7 bases in the junction line up with TRBD2. The sequenced DNA is TGTGCCAGCAGCCACGGGAGGCGGGGAGAGGATACGCAGTATTTT. The translation is CASSHGRRGEDTQYF.